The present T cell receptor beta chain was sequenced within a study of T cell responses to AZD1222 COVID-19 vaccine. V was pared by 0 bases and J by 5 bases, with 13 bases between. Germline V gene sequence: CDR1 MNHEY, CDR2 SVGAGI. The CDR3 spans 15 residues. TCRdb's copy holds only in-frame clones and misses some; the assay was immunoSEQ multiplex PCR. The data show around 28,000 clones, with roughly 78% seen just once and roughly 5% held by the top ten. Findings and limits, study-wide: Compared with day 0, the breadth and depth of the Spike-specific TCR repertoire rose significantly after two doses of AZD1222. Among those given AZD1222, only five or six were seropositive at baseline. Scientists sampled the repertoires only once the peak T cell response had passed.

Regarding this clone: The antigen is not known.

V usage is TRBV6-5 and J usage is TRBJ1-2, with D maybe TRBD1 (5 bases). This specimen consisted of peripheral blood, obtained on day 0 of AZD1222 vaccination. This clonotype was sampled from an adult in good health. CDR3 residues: CASSYSGTALYGYTF. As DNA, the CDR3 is TGTGCCAGCAGTTACTCCGGGACTGCGTTATATGGCTACACCTTC.